Below, one T cell receptor beta chain is given with its context. TCRdb's copy holds only in-frame clones and misses some; the assay was immunoSEQ multiplex PCR. The data show some 190,000 clones, roughly nine tenths seen once. The sample comes from a study of control samples from healthy donors and cancer patients. The CDR3 sequence is 15 residues long. CDR1 and CDR2 (germline): LGHDT, YNNKEL (reference sequence). V was clipped by 5 bases and J by 5 bases; unmatched bases: 6. Sequenced sample: blood. The TCR originated in a man younger than 40 in good health. V and J are TRBV3-1 (or the pseudogene TRBV3-2) and TRBJ2-5; 12 bases are a match to TRBD1. The DNA of the CDR3 is TGTGCCAGCAGCACCCGGGACAGGGGGCTGGAGACCCAGTACTTC. It yields the protein CASSTRDRGLETQYF.